Sequencing of this T cell receptor beta chain was carried out in a study of early T cells in non-severe SARS-CoV-2 infection. Overall study: Sequencing input comprised bulk RNA from unsorted whole blood; chain pairing was not available.

Overall study findings and caveats: VDJdb matching, biased toward anti-spike CD8 responses, missed private and CD4 specificities.

Only a few counts were recorded for this clonotype. Its antigen is not identified. CDR1 and CDR2 from the germline V gene are DFQATT and SNEGSKA (reference sequence). CDR3 length: 13 amino acids. With V trimmed by 3 bases and J by 5 bases, 4 bases remained unmatched. Individual cDNA molecules each received unique molecular identifiers attached to them. TCRdb re-analysed the 5' RACE reads in MiXCR, keeping a single row per CDR3 protein. The sample has over 45,000 distinct CDR3 sequences, roughly 8.2% seen once; the top ten hold 10%. Source: whole blood, taken at baseline. V is TRBV20-1 and J is TRBJ2-5, with 9 bases identical to TRBD1. This clonotype was obtained from an adult who was a healthcare worker with PCR-confirmed SARS-CoV-2 infection or an uninfected control (not recorded which). The CDR3 is CSASTGGAETQYF. DNA of the CDR3: TGCAGTGCTAGTACAGGGGGCGCGGAGACCCAGTACTTC.